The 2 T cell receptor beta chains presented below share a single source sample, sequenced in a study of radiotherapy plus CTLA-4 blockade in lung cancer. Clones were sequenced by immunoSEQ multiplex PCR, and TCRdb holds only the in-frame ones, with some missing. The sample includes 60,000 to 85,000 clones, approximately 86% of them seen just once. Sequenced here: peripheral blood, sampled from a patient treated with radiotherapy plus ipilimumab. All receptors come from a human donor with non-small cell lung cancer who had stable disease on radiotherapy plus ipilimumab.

Here the CDR3 DNA reads TGTGCCAGCTCCCAACAGGGAAGAGTTACAGATACGCAGTATTTT. Translated: CASSQQGRVTDTQYF. The chain links TRBV6-1 to TRBJ2-3, with a tentative D call TRBD1 (6 bases). The germline CDR1 and CDR2 sequences are MNHNS and SASEGT. The CDR3 contains 15 residues. The V end was cut by 8 bases, the J end by 3 bases, with 18 bases between.

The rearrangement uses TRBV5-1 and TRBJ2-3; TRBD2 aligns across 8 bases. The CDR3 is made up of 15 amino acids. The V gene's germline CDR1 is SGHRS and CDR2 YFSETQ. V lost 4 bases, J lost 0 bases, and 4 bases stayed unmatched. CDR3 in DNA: TGCGCCAGCAGCAATAGCGGGGAAAGCACAGATACGCAGTATTTT. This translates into CASSNSGESTDTQYF.